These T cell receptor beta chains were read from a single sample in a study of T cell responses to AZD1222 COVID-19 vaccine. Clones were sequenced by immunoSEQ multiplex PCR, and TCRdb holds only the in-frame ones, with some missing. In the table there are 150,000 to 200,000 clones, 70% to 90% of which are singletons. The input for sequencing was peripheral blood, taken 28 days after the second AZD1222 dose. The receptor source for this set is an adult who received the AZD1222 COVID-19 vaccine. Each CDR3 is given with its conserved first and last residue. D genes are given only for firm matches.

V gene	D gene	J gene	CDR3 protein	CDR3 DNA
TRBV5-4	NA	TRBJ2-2	CASSLGTQGAGELFF	TGTGCCAGCAGCCTGGGGACTCAGGGAGCCGGGGAGCTGTTTTTT
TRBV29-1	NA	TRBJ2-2	CSVCRDSNTGELFF	TGCAGCGTTTGCAGGGATTCGAACACCGGGGAGCTGTTTTTT
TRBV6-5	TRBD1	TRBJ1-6	CATERGTGNSPLHF	TGTGCCACCGAGAGGGGGACAGGGAATTCACCCCTCCACTTT
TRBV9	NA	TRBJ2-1	CASSVDAALTYNEQFF	TGTGCCAGCAGCGTAGACGCAGCGCTTACCTACAATGAGCAGTTCTTC
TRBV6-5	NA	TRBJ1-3	CASSPETGSGNTIYF	TGTGCCAGCAGCCCCGAGACAGGCTCTGGAAACACCATATATTTT
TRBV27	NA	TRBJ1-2	CASSLSRQNYGYTF	TGTGCCAGCAGTTTATCGCGACAGAACTATGGCTACACCTTC
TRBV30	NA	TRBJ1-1	CAWSPFPVAEAFF	TGTGCCTGGAGCCCCTTTCCGGTTGCTGAAGCTTTCTTT
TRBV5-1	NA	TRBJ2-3	CASSGNHADTQYF	TGCGCCAGCTCCGGTAATCACGCAGATACGCAGTATTTT
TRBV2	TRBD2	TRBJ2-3	CASKRGSTDTQYF	TGTGCCAGCAAGCGGGGCAGCACAGATACGCAGTATTTT
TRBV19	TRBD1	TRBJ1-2	CASSPTSGGQYGYTF	TGTGCCAGTAGTCCTACCTCAGGGGGCCAATATGGCTACACCTTC
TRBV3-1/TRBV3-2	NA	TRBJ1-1	CASSQIMNTEAFF	TGTGCCAGCAGCCAGATCATGAACACTGAAGCTTTCTTT
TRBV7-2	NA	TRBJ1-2	CASSLAFNYGYTF	TGTGCCAGCAGCTTGGCTTTTAACTATGGCTACACCTTC
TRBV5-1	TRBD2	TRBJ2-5	CASRTSAHPQETQYF	TGCGCCAGCCGGACTAGCGCCCACCCCCAAGAGACCCAGTACTTC